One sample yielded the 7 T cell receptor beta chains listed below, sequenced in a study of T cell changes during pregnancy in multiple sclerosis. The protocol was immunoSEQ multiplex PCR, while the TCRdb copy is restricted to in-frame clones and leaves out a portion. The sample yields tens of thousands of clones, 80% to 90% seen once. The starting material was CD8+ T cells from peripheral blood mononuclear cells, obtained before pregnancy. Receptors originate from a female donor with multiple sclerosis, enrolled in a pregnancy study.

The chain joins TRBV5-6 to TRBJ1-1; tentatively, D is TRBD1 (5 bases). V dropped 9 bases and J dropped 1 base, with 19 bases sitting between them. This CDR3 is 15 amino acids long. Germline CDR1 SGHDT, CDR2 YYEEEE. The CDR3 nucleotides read TGTGCCACCTCAGGGCGATGGTTGGCGAACACTGAAGCTTTCTTT. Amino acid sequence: CATSGRWLANTEAFF. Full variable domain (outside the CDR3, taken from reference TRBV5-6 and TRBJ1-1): DAGVTQSPTHLIKTRGQQVTLRCSPKSGHDTVSWYQQALGQGPQFIFQYYEEEERQRGNFPDRFSGHQFPNYSSELNVNALLLGDSALYLCATSGRWLANTEAFFGQGTRLTVV.

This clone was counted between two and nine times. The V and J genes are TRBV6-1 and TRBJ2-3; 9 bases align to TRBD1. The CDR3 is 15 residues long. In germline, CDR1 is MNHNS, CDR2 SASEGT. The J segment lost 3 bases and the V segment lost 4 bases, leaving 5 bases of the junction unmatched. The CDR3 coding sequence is TGTGCCAGCAGTGGCACAGGGGGCGCGACAGATACGCAGTATTTT. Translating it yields CASSGTGGATDTQYF.

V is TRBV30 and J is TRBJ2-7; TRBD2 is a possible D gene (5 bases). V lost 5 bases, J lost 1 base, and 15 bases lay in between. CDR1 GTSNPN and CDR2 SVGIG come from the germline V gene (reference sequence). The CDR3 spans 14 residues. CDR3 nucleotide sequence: TGTGCCTGGTCTAAGCGGAGTGCGTCCTACGAGCAGTACTTC. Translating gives CAWSKRSASYEQYF.

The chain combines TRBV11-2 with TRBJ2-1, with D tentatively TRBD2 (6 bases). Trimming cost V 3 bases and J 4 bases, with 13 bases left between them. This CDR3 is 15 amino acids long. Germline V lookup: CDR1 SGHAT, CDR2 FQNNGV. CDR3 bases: TGTGCCAGCAGCTTCGAGGGCGGGACGTACAATGAGCAGTTCTTC. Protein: CASSFEGGTYNEQFF.

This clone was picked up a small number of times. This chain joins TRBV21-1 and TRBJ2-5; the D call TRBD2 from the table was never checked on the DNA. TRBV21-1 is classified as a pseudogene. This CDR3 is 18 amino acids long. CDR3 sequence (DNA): TGTGCCAGCAGCAAAGCACGTCGGGCGGGGGAGTCCCAAGAGACCCAGTACTTC. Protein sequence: CASSKARRAGESQETQYF.

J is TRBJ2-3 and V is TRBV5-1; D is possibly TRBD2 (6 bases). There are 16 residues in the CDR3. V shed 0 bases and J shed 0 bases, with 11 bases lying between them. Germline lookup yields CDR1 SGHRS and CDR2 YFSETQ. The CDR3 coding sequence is TGCGCCAGCAGCTTGGGGGACTTATCTAGCACAGATACGCAGTATTTT. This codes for CASSLGDLSSTDTQYF. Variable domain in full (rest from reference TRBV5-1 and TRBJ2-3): KAGVTQTPRYLIKTRGQQVTLSCSPISGHRSVSWYQQTPGQGLQFLFEYFSETQRNKGNFPGRFSGRQFSNSRSEMNVSTLELGDSALYLCASSLGDLSSTDTQYFGPGTRLTVL.

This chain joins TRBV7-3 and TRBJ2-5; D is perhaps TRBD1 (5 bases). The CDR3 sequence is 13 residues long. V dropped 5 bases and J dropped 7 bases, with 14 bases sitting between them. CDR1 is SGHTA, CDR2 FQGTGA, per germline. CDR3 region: CASSIGHTRTQYF. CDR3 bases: TGTGCCAGCAGCATTGGACACACGCGGACCCAGTACTTC.